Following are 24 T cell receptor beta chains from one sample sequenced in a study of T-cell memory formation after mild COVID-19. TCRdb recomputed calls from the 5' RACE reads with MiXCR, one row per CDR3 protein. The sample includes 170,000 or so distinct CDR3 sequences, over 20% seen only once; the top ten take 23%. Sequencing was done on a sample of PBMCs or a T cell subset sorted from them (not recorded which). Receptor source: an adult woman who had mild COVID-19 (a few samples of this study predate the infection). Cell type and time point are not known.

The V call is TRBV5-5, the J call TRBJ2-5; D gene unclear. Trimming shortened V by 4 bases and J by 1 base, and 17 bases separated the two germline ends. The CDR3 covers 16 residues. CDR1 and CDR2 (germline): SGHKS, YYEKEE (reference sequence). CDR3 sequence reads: CASSLYLAPPQETQYF. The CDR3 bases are TGTGCCAGCAGCCTGTACTTAGCCCCACCCCAAGAGACCCAGTACTTC.

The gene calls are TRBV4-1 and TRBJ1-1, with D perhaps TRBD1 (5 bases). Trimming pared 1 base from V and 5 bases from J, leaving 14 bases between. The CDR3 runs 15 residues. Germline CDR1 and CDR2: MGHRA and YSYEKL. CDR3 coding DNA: TGCGCCAGCAGCCAAGTTCAGGACATGCGGACTGAAGCTTTCTTT. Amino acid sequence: CASSQVQDMRTEAFF.

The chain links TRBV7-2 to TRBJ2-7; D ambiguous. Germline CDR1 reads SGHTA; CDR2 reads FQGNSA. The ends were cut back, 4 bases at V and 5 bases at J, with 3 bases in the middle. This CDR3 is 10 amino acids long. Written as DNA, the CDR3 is TGTGCCAGCAGCTGGGACGAGCAGTACTTC. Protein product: CASSWDEQYF.

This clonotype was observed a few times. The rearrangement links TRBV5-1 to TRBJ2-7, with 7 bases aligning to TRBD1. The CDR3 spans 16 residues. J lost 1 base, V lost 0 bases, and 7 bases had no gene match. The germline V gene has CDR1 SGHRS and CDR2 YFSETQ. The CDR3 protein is CASSLGVHRGSYEQYF. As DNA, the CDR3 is TGCGCCAGCAGCTTGGGGGTACACAGGGGATCCTACGAGCAGTACTTC.

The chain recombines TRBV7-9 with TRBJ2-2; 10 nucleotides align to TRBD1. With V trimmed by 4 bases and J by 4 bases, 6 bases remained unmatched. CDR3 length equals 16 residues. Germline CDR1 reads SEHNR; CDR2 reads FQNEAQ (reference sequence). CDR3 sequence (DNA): TGTGCCAGCAGCTCCCCGACAGGGGGCCGCACCGGGGAGCTGTTTTTT. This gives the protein CASSSPTGGRTGELFF.

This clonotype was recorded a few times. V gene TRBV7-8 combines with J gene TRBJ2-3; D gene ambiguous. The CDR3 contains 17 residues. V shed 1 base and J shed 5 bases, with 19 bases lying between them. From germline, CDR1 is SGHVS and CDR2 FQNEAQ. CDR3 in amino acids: CASSLVFDTSGKDTQYF. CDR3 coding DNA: TGTGCCAGCAGCTTAGTCTTTGACACCTCGGGCAAAGATACGCAGTATTTT.

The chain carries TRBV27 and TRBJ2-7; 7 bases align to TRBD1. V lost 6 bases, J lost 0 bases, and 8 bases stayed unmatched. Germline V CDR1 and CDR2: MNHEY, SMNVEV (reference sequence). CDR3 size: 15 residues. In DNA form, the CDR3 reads TGTGCCAGCAGGTACTACTGGGACAGCTCCTACGAGCAGTACTTC. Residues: CASRYYWDSSYEQYF.

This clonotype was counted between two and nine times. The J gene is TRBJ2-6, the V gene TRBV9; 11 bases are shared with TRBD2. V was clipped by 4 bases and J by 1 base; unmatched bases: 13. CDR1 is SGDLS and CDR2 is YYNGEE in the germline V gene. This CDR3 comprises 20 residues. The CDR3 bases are TGTGCCAGCAGCTCATCGAGACTAGCGGGGTTTTCATCTGGGGCCAACGTCCTGACTTTC. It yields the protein CASSSSRLAGFSSGANVLTF.

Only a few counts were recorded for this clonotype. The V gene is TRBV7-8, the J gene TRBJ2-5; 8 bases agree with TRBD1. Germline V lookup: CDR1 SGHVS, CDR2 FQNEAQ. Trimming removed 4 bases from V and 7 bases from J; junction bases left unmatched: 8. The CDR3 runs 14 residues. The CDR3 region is CASSSQGAWGTQYF. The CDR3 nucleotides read TGTGCCAGCAGCTCCCAGGGGGCCTGGGGGACCCAGTACTTC.

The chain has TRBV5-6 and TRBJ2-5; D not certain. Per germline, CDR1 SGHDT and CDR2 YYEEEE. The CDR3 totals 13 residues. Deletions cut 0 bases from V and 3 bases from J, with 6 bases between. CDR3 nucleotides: TGTGCCAGCAGCTTGGATCCCAAAGAGACCCAGTACTTC. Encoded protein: CASSLDPKETQYF.

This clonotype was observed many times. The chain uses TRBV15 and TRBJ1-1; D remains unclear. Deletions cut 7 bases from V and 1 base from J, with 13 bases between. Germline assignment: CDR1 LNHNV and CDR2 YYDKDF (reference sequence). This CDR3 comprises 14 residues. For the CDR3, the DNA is TGTGCCACCACCACTGAATGGGGGAACACTGAAGCTTTCTTT. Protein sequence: CATTTEWGNTEAFF.

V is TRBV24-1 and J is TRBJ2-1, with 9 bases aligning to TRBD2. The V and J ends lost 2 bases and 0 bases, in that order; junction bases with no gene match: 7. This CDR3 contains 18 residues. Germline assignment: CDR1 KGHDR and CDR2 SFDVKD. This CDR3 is CATSDSRTSDLSYNEQFF. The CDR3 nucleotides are TGTGCCACCAGTGATTCTAGGACTAGCGACCTCTCCTACAATGAGCAGTTCTTC.

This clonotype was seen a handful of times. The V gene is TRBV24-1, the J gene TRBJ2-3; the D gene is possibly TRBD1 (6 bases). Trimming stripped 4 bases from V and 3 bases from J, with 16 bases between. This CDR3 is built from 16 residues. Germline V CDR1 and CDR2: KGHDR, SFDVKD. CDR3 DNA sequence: TGTGCCACCAGTGAAGCGGTCGGACAGTCGACAGATACGCAGTATTTT. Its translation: CATSEAVGQSTDTQYF.

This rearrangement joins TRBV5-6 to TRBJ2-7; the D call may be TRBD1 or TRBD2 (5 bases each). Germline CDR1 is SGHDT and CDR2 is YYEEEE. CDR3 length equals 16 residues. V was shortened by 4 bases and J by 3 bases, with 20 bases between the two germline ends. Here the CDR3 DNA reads TGTGCCAGCAGCCCGGGACGTCTGACGACATTCTACGAGCAGTACTTC. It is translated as CASSPGRLTTFYEQYF. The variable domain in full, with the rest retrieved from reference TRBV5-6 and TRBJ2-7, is DAGVTQSPTHLIKTRGQQVTLRCSPKSGHDTVSWYQQALGQGPQFIFQYYEEEERQRGNFPDRFSGHQFPNYSSELNVNALLLGDSALYLCASSPGRLTTFYEQYFGPGTRLTVT.

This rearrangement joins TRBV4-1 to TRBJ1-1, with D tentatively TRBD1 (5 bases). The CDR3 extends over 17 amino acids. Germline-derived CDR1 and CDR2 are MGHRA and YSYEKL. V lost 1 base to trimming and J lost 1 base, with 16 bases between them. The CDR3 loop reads CASSQVWRGGPNTEAFF. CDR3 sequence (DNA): TGCGCCAGCAGCCAAGTGTGGAGGGGAGGGCCGAACACTGAAGCTTTCTTT.

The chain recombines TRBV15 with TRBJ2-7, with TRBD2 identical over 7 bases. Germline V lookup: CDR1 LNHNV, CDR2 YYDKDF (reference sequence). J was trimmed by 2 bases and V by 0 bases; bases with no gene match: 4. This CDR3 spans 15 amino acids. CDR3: CATSRDKRGAYEQYF. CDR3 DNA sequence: TGTGCCACCAGCAGAGATAAACGGGGGGCCTACGAGCAGTACTTC. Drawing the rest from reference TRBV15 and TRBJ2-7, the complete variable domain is DAMVIQNPRYQVTQFGKPVTLSCSQTLNHNVMYWYQQKSSQAPKLLFHYYDKDFNNEADTPDNFQSRRPNTSFCFLDIRSPGLGDTAMYLCATSRDKRGAYEQYFGPGTRLTVT.

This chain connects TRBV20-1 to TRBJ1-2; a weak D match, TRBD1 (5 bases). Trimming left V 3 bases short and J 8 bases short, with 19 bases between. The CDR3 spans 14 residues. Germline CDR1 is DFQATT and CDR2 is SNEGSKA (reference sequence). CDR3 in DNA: TGCAGTGCTAGTGCCGGGCCCTCCGGGGCCGGCTACACCTTC. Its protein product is CSASAGPSGAGYTF.

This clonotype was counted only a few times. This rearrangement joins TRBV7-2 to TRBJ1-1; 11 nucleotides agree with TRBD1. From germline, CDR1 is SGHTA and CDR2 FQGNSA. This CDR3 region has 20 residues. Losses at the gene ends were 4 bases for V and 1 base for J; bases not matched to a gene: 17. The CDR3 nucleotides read TGTGCCAGCAGCTCAAACTGGGACAGGGGGTTTTTAACAGGGAACACTGAAGCTTTCTTT. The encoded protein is CASSSNWDRGFLTGNTEAFF. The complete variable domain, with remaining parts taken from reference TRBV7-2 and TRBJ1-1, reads GAGVSQSPSNKVTEKGKDVELRCDPISGHTALYWYRQSLGQGLEFLIYFQGNSAPDKSGLPSDRFSAERTGGSVSTLTIQRTQQEDSAVYLCASSSNWDRGFLTGNTEAFFGQGTRLTVV.

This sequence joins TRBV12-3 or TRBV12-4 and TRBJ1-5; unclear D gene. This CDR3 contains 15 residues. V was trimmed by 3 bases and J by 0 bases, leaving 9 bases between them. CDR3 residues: CASSFDQISNQPQHF. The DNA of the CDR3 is TGTGCCAGCAGTTTTGATCAGATTAGCAATCAGCCCCAGCATTTT.

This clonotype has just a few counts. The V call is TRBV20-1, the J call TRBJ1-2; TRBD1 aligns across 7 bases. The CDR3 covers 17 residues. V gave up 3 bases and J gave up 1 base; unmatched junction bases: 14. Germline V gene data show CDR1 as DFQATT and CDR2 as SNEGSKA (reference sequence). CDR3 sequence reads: CSASPVQGRYLNYGYTF. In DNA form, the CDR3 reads TGCAGTGCTAGCCCCGTACAGGGGAGATACCTTAACTATGGCTACACCTTC.

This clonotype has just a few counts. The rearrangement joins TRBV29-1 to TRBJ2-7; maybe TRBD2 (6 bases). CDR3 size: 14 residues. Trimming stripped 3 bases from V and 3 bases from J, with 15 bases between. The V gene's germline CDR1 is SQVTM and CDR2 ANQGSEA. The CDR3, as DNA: TGCAGCGTTGAGTTGAAGGGAGGCCTCTACGAGCAGTACTTC. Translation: CSVELKGGLYEQYF.

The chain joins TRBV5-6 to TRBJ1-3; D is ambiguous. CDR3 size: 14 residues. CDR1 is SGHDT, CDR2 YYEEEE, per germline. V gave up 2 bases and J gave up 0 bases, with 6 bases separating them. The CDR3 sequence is CASSFVGSGNTIYF. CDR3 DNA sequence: TGTGCCAGCAGCTTCGTCGGCTCTGGAAACACCATATATTTT.

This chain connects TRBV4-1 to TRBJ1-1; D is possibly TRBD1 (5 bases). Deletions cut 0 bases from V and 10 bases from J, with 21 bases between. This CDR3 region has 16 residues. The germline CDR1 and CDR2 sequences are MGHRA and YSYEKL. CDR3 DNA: TGCGCCAGCAGCCAAGAGATGAGCAGGGCCTCAACGGGAGCTTTCTTT. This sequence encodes CASSQEMSRASTGAFF.

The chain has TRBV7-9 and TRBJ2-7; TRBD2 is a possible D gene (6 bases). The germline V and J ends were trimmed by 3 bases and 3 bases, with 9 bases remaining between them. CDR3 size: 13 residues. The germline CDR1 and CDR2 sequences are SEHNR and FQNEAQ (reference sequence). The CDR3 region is CASSFQDYYEQYF. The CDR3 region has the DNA TGTGCCAGCAGCTTTCAGGACTACTACGAGCAGTACTTC.